This T cell receptor beta chain came from a study of cytomegalovirus exposure and HLA in healthy donors. Overall study context: The roughly 100 million unique TCR beta sequences, from 150 million to 200 million T cells, were found by an earlier analysis. General study points: Previous analysis showed most TCR beta V segments were productive about 87% or about 30% of the time. When analyzed later, a missense DCLRE1C variant was found to be linked to TCR beta V- and J-gene trimming.

The PCR had 60 Vbeta and 13 Jbeta primers. In the original processing: Some 11 million of the roughly 80 million unique TCR beta chains counted in a later analysis were shared. TCRdb's table, derived via immunoSEQ multiplex PCR, lists solely in-frame clones and lacks some. V, J and clone size are those of that table, while D and trimming were read from the DNA. The sample shows over 150,000 clones, 75% to 85% of them seen only once. V was shortened by 3 bases and J by 4 bases, with 7 bases between the two germline ends. This CDR3 has 13 residues. From germline, CDR1 is KGHSH and CDR2 LQKENI. In the case of this clone: Antigen: not known.

Input material: PBMCs. The receptor was derived from a man aged 25 to 45 in good health and CMV-seropositive. This chain links TRBV18 with TRBJ2-1, with D unresolved. CDR3 sequence: CASSPTSYNEQFF. CDR3 nucleotide sequence: TGTGCCAGCTCACCGACAAGTTACAATGAGCAGTTCTTC.